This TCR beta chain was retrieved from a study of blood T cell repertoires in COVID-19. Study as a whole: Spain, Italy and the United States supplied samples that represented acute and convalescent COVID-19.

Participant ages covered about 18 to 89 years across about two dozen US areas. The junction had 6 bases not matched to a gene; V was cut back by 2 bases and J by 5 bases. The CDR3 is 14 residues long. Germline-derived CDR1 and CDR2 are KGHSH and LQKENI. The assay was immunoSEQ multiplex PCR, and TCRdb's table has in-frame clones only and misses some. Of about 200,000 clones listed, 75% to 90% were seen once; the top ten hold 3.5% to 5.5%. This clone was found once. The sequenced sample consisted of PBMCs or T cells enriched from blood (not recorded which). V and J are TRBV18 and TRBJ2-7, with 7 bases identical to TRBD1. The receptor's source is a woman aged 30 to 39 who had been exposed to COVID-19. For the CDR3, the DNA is TGTGCCAGCTCACCAGGAGACAGGGCTAACGAGCAGTACTTC. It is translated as CASSPGDRANEQYF.